Listed here are 31 T cell receptor beta chains from one sample, sequenced in a study of shared clonotypes between healthy human individuals. Naive-designated CD8 cells lacked CD45RO, were positively enriched for CCR7, and omitted terminally differentiated effector memory CD45RA+ cells. Generated by immunoSEQ multiplex PCR, the TCRdb table keeps only in-frame clones and is missing some. This repertoire shows some 2,000,000 clones, approximately 95% found once; its top ten account for about 1.1%. The specimen was naive CD8+ T cells sorted from blood. These receptors all stem from a man younger than 35 in good health.

The chain carries TRBV11-2 and TRBJ2-7; D could derive from TRBD1 or TRBD2 (7 bases each). V dropped 5 bases and J dropped 1 base, with 15 bases sitting between them. CDR1 and CDR2 (germline): SGHAT, FQNNGV. This CDR3 has 15 residues. In DNA, the CDR3 is TGTGCCAGCAGCGCGACAGGGAGGGGGTCCTACGAGCAGTACTTC. Its protein is CASSATGRGSYEQYF.

This chain uses TRBV27 with TRBJ1-2; D perhaps matches TRBD1 (5 bases). The V end was cut by 5 bases, the J end by 5 bases, with 12 bases between. CDR1 is MNHEY, CDR2 SMNVEV, per germline (reference sequence). The CDR3 is 13 amino acids. CDR3 in DNA: TGTGCCAGCAGTCGGGACCCACTTTATGGCTACACCTTC. Translated, it gives CASSRDPLYGYTF.

Only a few counts were recorded for this clone. The V and J genes are TRBV19 and TRBJ2-7; 10 positions match TRBD1. Trimming at V came to 3 bases and at J to 4 bases, leaving 6 bases not matched to a gene. The CDR3 is 15 amino acids. Germline CDR1 is LNHDA and CDR2 is SQIVND (reference sequence). The CDR3 region has the DNA TGTGCCAGTAGTATCTCCGGGACAGGGGTTTACGAGCAGTACTTC. As protein: CASSISGTGVYEQYF.

This chain joins TRBV27 and TRBJ2-7; 14 positions agree with TRBD2. The CDR3 is 15 residues long. J gave up 3 bases and V 6 bases, and 4 bases lay outside the gene matches. CDR1 and CDR2 (germline): MNHEY, SMNVEV (reference sequence). The CDR3 sequence is CASRGLAGGGYEQYF. CDR3 nucleotides: TGTGCCAGCAGAGGACTAGCGGGAGGCGGCTACGAGCAGTACTTC.

V is TRBV6-1 and J is TRBJ2-7; possible D gene TRBD1, 6 bases. V lost 0 bases and J lost 3, with 21 bases in between. CDR3 length: 18 amino acids. Looked up from germline, CDR1 is MNHNS and CDR2 is SASEGT. CDR3 coding DNA: TGTGCCAGCAGTGAAGCGCGTCTGCAGGGGCCCGAAAACTACGAGCAGTACTTC. Amino acid sequence: CASSEARLQGPENYEQYF.

Remarks on this clone: The sample has other DNA sequences that encode this CDR3 too. V and J are TRBV4-1 and TRBJ1-5, with no clear D. The germline CDR1 and CDR2 sequences are MGHRA and YSYEKL. This CDR3 is built from 13 residues. Trimming cost V 0 bases and J 5 bases, with 5 bases left between them. CDR3 sequence (DNA): TGCGCCAGCAGCCAAGACGGTTATCAGCCCCAGCATTTT. Its protein is CASSQDGYQPQHF.

V and J are TRBV13 and TRBJ1-1; 8 bases agree with TRBD1. The CDR3 loop spans 15 amino acids. With V trimmed by 6 bases and J by 3 bases, 9 bases remained unmatched. Germline CDR1 reads PRHDT; CDR2 reads FYEKMQ (reference sequence). The CDR3 DNA reads TGTGCCAGCAGTGACCAGGGACAGGTTTACACTGAAGCTTTCTTT. Protein product: CASSDQGQVYTEAFF.

The chain links TRBV9 to TRBJ1-2, with a possible D match to TRBD1 (5 bases). V shed 7 bases and J shed 2 bases, with 18 bases lying between them. CDR3 length equals 15 residues. Looked up from germline, CDR1 is SGDLS and CDR2 is YYNGEE. CDR3 sequence: CASGPLRGGNYGYTF. The DNA for the CDR3 is TGTGCCAGCGGACCCCTGCGGGGGGGGAACTATGGCTACACCTTC.

With respect to this clone: Other DNA sequences of this sample code for an identical CDR3. The rearrangement joins TRBV7-9 to TRBJ1-4; D is possibly TRBD1 (6 bases). V lost 3 bases and J 3 bases, leaving 8 bases between the germline ends. Germline CDR1 SEHNR, CDR2 FQNEAQ (reference sequence). The CDR3 extends over 14 amino acids. CDR3 residues: CASSLTGANEKLFF. The DNA for the CDR3 is TGTGCCAGCAGCTTGACAGGAGCTAATGAAAAACTGTTTTTT.

This rearrangement joins TRBV6-1 to TRBJ2-2; no definite D call. With 7 bases removed from V and 5 bases from J, the gap between germline ends came to 11 bases. This CDR3 comprises 13 residues. The germline V gene has CDR1 MNHNS and CDR2 SASEGT. This CDR3 reads CASMGPATGELFF. CDR3 DNA: TGTGCCAGCATGGGCCCGGCGACCGGGGAGCTGTTTTTT.

J is TRBJ2-3 and V is TRBV5-4; maybe TRBD2 (5 bases). The CDR3 covers 16 residues. Germline values: CDR1 SGHNT, CDR2 YYREEE (reference sequence). Trimming cost V 4 bases and J 4 bases, with 19 bases left between them. CDR3 sequence: CASSPSQGDGADTQYF. The DNA of the CDR3 is TGTGCCAGCAGCCCATCCCAAGGAGACGGGGCAGATACGCAGTATTTT.

The chain joins TRBV5-1 to TRBJ1-4; tentatively, D is TRBD1 (5 bases). Germline values: CDR1 SGHRS, CDR2 YFSETQ. Trimming pared 1 base from V and 5 bases from J, leaving 9 bases between. This CDR3 has 14 residues. The DNA for the CDR3 is TGCGCCAGCAGCTTGCGACAGTCGAATGAAAAACTGTTTTTT. Its translation: CASSLRQSNEKLFF.

The chain links TRBV6-1 to TRBJ2-7; TRBD2 matches 14 bases. Germline loops: CDR1 MNHNS, CDR2 SASEGT. This CDR3 has 14 residues. After removal of 9 bases from V and 4 bases from J, the junction contained 5 bases not matched to a gene. This CDR3 reads CASDGTSGRYEQYF. CDR3 bases: TGTGCCAGTGACGGGACTAGCGGGAGATACGAGCAGTACTTC.

V usage is TRBV6-5 and J usage is TRBJ1-6, with D perhaps matching TRBD1 (5 bases). The CDR3 spans 13 residues. V lost 6 bases and J 13 bases, leaving 16 bases between the germline ends. Germline V gene data show CDR1 as MNHEY and CDR2 as SVGAGI. The CDR3 sequence: CASSSQGSSPLHF. The DNA for the CDR3 is TGTGCCAGCAGCTCCCAGGGATCATCGCCCCTCCACTTT.

CDR3 residues: CASSQVAGQGGGYTDTQYF. CDR3 DNA sequence: TGCGCCAGCAGCCAAGTAGCGGGTCAGGGCGGGGGGTACACAGATACGCAGTATTTT. The V call is TRBV4-1, the J call TRBJ2-3; 8 bases line up with TRBD2. V lost 1 base to trimming and J lost 2 bases; unmatched junction nucleotides: 14. Germline values: CDR1 MGHRA, CDR2 YSYEKL. The CDR3 is made up of 19 amino acids.

This chain connects TRBV19 to TRBJ1-1; D is perhaps TRBD1 (5 bases). Trimming stripped 5 bases from V and 2 bases from J, with 12 bases between. The CDR3 covers 14 residues. Germline loops: CDR1 LNHDA, CDR2 SQIVND (reference sequence). The CDR3 coding sequence is TGTGCCAGTAGTGTGGGACCCGCTAACACTGAAGCTTTCTTT. As protein: CASSVGPANTEAFF.

In this sample, this clone turned up once. The CDR3 bases are TGTGCCAGCAGCGTAGTTCCCTCACAGGGAACTGTGAACACTGAAGCTTTCTTT. Translating gives CASSVVPSQGTVNTEAFF. J is TRBJ1-1 and V is TRBV9, with D possibly matching TRBD1 (6 bases). Trimming took off 0 bases at V and 0 bases at J, with 18 bases between the two ends. Germline V gives CDR1 SGDLS, CDR2 YYNGEE. CDR3 length: 18 residues. Variable domain in full (rest from reference TRBV9 and TRBJ1-1): DSGVTQTPKHLITATGQRVTLRCSPRSGDLSVYWYQQSLDQGLQFLIQYYNGEERAKGNILERFSAQQFPDLHSELNLSSLELGDSALYFCASSVVPSQGTVNTEAFFGQGTRLTVV.

The rearrangement uses TRBV11-2 and TRBJ2-7; a possible D gene is TRBD1 (6 bases). The germline V gene encodes CDR1 SGHAT and CDR2 FQNNGV. This CDR3 comprises 14 residues. Trimming stripped 0 bases from V and 5 bases from J, with 11 bases between. DNA for the CDR3: TGTGCCAGCAGCTTAGATCCGTCAGGGGACGAGCAGTACTTC. This gives the protein CASSLDPSGDEQYF.

This sequence joins TRBV11-2 and TRBJ2-7, with TRBD1 matching over 9 bases. Germline V gene lookup returns CDR1 SGHAT and CDR2 FQNNGV. CDR3 length: 15 amino acids. V lost 1 base, J lost 2 bases, and 3 bases stayed unmatched. CDR3 bases: TGTGCCAGCAGCTTAGGACAGGGGGAGGCCTACGAGCAGTACTTC. The encoded protein is CASSLGQGEAYEQYF. The variable domain in full, with the rest retrieved from reference TRBV11-2 and TRBJ2-7, is EAGVAQSPRYKIIEKRQSVAFWCNPISGHATLYWYQQILGQGPKLLIQFQNNGVVDDSQLPKDRFSAERLKGVDSTLKIQPAKLEDSAVYLCASSLGQGEAYEQYFGPGTRLTVT.

In nucleotides, the CDR3 is TGCGCCAGCAGTGAGTCTGGACAGGGGACCTACGAGCAGTACTTC. Protein sequence: CASSESGQGTYEQYF. V usage is TRBV10-1 and J usage is TRBJ2-7, with TRBD1 matching 9 bases. The CDR3 runs to 15 residues. J lost 2 bases, V lost 0 bases, and 2 bases had no gene match. Germline V lookup: CDR1 WNHNN, CDR2 SYGVQD (reference sequence).

The J gene is TRBJ1-5, the V gene TRBV7-8; D gene unclear. This CDR3 comprises 18 residues. Looked up from germline, CDR1 is SGHVS and CDR2 is FQNEAQ. Trimming stripped 5 bases from V and 2 bases from J, with 22 bases between. The CDR3 sequence: CASSLEGWGGVGNQPQHF. The CDR3 DNA is TGTGCCAGCAGCCTCGAGGGTTGGGGTGGCGTCGGCAATCAGCCCCAGCATTTT.

The chain couples TRBV2 to TRBJ1-6; D gene uncertain. The CDR3 sequence is 15 residues long. The V and J ends lost 7 bases and 0 bases respectively, with 10 bases between them. Germline V gene lookup returns CDR1 SNHLY and CDR2 FYNNEI. CDR3 residues: CASTDVSSYNSPLHF. In DNA form, the CDR3 reads TGTGCCAGCACTGACGTTAGCTCCTATAATTCACCCCTCCACTTT.

The chain joins TRBV7-3 to TRBJ1-2; tentative D call: TRBD1 (6 bases). Trimming stripped 0 bases from V and 4 bases from J, with 6 bases between. Germline values: CDR1 SGHTA, CDR2 FQGTGA. The CDR3 consists of 13 residues. In nucleotides, the CDR3 is TGTGCCAGCAGCTTAACAGGGGGCTATGGCTACACCTTC. Its translation: CASSLTGGYGYTF.

The chain is built from TRBV4-1 and TRBJ2-1; tentatively, D is TRBD2 (6 bases). CDR3 length equals 16 residues. Trimming stripped 1 base from V and 2 bases from J, with 12 bases between. The germline V gene has CDR1 MGHRA and CDR2 YSYEKL. This CDR3 reads CASSQVHGEAYNEQFF. In DNA, the CDR3 is TGCGCCAGCAGCCAAGTCCACGGGGAGGCCTACAATGAGCAGTTCTTC.

The rearrangement joins TRBV6-1 to TRBJ2-1; D is ambiguous. The CDR3 is made up of 13 amino acids. CDR1 and CDR2 (germline): MNHNS, SASEGT. V lost 7 bases, J lost 3 bases, and 10 bases lay in between. The CDR3 protein is CASIWTDYNEQFF. In DNA, the CDR3 is TGTGCCAGCATCTGGACGGACTACAATGAGCAGTTCTTC.

The chain joins TRBV5-4 to TRBJ2-7; 10 nucleotides line up with TRBD2. V gave up 4 bases and J gave up 6 bases; unmatched junction bases: 10. Germline V lookup: CDR1 SGHNT, CDR2 YYREEE (reference sequence). The CDR3 totals 15 residues. This CDR3 is CASSRGLAEGLEQYF. In nucleotides, the CDR3 is TGTGCCAGCAGCCGCGGACTAGCGGAGGGGCTCGAGCAGTACTTC. The full variable domain, rest sourced from reference TRBV5-4 and TRBJ2-7, is ETGVTQSPTHLIKTRGQQVTLRCSSQSGHNTVSWYQQALGQGPQFIFQYYREEENGRGNFPPRFSGLQFPNYSSELNVNALELDDSALYLCASSRGLAEGLEQYFGPGTRLTVT.

This clone occurred once. V usage is TRBV9 and J usage is TRBJ2-7; 11 bases fit TRBD2. The CDR3 length is 15 residues. V was pared by 3 bases and J by 5 bases, with 7 bases of the junction left unmatched. Germline V lookup: CDR1 SGDLS, CDR2 YYNGEE. For the CDR3, the DNA is TGTGCCAGCAGCGGCTCACTAGCGGGAGACCACGAGCAGTACTTC. Amino acids: CASSGSLAGDHEQYF.

The CDR3 protein is CASSGSSGRTHEQYF. The CDR3 DNA reads as TGTGCCAGCAGCGGATCTAGCGGGAGGACCCACGAGCAGTACTTC. V gene TRBV13 combines with J gene TRBJ2-7, with 11 bases that match TRBD2. J was trimmed by 5 bases and V by 5 bases; bases with no gene match: 8. Germline CDR1 reads PRHDT; CDR2 reads FYEKMQ (reference sequence). The CDR3 length is 15 residues.

The chain combines TRBV27 with TRBJ2-7; 8 bases fit TRBD1. Germline V gene data show CDR1 as MNHEY and CDR2 as SMNVEV (reference sequence). The V gene end was trimmed by 7 bases and the J gene end by 3 bases; junction bases not matched to a gene: 11. This CDR3 spans 15 amino acids. CDR3 in DNA: TGTGCCAGCAACCCGGACGGGACAGGCCTCTACGAGCAGTACTTC. Protein: CASNPDGTGLYEQYF.

The rearrangement joins TRBV10-1 to TRBJ2-7; the D is unclear. V was cut by 0 bases and J by 6 bases, with 6 bases left in between. CDR3 length: 12 amino acids. Germline V gene data show CDR1 as WNHNN and CDR2 as SYGVQD (reference sequence). CDR3 loop: CASSESMAEQYF. DNA for the CDR3: TGCGCCAGCAGTGAGTCGATGGCCGAGCAGTACTTC.

The genes are TRBV4-3 and TRBJ1-3; D uncertain. This CDR3 has 17 amino acids. V was pared by 0 bases and J by 0 bases, with 12 bases between. Germline assignment: CDR1 LGHNA and CDR2 YSLEER. The CDR3 sequence is CASSQDGPVTSGNTIYF. The DNA for the CDR3 is TGCGCCAGCAGCCAAGATGGTCCAGTGACCTCTGGAAACACCATATATTTT.